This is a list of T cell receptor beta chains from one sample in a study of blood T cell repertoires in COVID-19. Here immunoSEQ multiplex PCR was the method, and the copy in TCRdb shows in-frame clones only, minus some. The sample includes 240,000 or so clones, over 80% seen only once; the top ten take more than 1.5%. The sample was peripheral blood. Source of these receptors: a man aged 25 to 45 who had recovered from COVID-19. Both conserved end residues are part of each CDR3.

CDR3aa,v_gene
CASSKGLAPYTDTQYF,TRBV21-1
CASSQTGTANSPLHF,TRBV3-1/TRBV3-2
CASSWTGGRNQPQHF,TRBV5-1
CASSPYSGTSDEKLFF,TRBV28
CASSSLPNYSGELFF,TRBV5-8
CSVGGGTGELFF,TRBV29-1
CASSLFAGIPAASQETQYF,TRBV27
CATDSNYGYTF,TRBV28
CASSEQGPEKLFF,TRBV11-2
CASSLDRRASPAQYF,TRBV7-6
CASSQTGTGGHEQFF,TRBV7-9
CASSSAGTGGGQPQHF,TRBV7-9
CAISGNSGRNEQYF,TRBV10-3
CASSMPEGQANSPLHF,TRBV19
CATTQGGRGADTQYF,TRBV2
CASSPWDSGGYEQYF,TRBV7-2
CASSALGSYGYTF,TRBV10-2
CAISGQLDTEAFF,TRBV10-3
CASSPTENFNQPQHF,TRBV7-2
CASKRGSNTGELFF,TRBV5-1
CASSGAGGQETQYF,TRBV11-1
CASSQEPVRETQYF,TRBV3-1/TRBV3-2
CASGSANYGYTF,TRBV6-5
CASAKLQGAAETQYF,TRBV27
CASSLVQGIVTQYF,TRBV7-9
CASSLGAGVPQPQHF,TRBV11-2
CASSATSGAYNEQFF,TRBV7-3
CASSPGHGGRNTEAFF,TRBV4-2
CASNYPATNEKLFF,TRBV2
CASSDGQGSYGYTF,TRBV5-1
CASRGLAGVLYEQYF,TRBV2
CASSYRGNTEAFF,TRBV6-2/TRBV6-3
CASRKLAGGPNTGELFF,TRBV28
CASSFRGDGYTF,TRBV19
CASSQSSGANVLTF,TRBV4-1
CASGPSGTDTQYF,TRBV12-5
CASSEARAGGNQPQHF,TRBV6-1
CASTERGTGGEKLFF,TRBV11-2